This T cell receptor beta chain was documented in a study of T cells in Graves' hyperthyroidism and ophthalmopathy. From germline, CDR1 is SEHNR and CDR2 FQNEAQ (reference sequence). V lost 6 bases and J lost 5, with 11 bases in between. The CDR3 is 12 amino acids. For Graves' hyperthyroidism to be stable, ophthalmopathy could not progress within 18 months. With a duration under 2 months, the hyperthyroidism was newly diagnosed in patients aged 18 to 65. Diagnosis rested on symptoms, serum thyroxine and TRAb, thyroid ultrasound, and orbital computed tomography. The authors obtained PBMCs from about 9.5 ml of fresh peripheral blood. Authors of the study amplified TCR beta CDR3 regions from RNA transcripts. HTBI primers were the set used in a first-round RT-PCR of the TCR CDR3. TCRdb passed the multiplex PCR reads through MiXCR, listing each CDR3 protein once. This table holds hundreds of thousands of distinct CDR3 sequences, 38% found once.

Ten or more counts support this clonotype. This TCR came from a man in his late teens or twenties with Graves' hyperthyroidism. The chain couples TRBV7-9 to TRBJ2-7, with D perhaps TRBD2 (5 bases). The sequenced sample was blood. The CDR3 sequence: CASSELANEQYF. The DNA for the CDR3 is TGTGCCAGCAGTGAGCTAGCTAACGAGCAGTACTTC.